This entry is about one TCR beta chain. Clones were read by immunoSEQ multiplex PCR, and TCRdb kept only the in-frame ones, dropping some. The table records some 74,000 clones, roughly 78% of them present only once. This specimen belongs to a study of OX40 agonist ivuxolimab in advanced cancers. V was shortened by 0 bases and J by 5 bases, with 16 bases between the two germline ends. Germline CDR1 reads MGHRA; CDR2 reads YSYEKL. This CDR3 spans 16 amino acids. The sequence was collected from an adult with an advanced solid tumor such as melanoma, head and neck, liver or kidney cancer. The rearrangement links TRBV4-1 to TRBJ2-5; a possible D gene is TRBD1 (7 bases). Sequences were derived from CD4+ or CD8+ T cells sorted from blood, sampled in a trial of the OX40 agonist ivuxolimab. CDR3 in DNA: TGCGCCAGCAGCCAAGATCGCAGGGGGGCATGGGAGACCCAGTACTTC. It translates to CASSQDRRGAWETQYF.